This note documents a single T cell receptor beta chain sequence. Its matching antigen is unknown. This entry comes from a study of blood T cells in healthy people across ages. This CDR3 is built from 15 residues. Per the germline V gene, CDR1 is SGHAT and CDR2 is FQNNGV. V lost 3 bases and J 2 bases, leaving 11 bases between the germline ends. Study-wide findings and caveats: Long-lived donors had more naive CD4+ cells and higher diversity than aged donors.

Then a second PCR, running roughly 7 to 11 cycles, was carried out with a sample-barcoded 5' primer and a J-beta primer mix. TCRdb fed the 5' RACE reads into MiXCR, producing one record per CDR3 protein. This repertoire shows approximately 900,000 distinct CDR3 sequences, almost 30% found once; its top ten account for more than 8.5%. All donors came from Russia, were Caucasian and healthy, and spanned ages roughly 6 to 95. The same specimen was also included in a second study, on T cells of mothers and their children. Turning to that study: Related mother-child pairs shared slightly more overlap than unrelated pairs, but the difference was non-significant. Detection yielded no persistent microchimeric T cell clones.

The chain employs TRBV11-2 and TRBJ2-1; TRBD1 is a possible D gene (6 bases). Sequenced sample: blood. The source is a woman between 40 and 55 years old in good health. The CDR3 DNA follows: TGTGCCAGCAGCTTTAGTGAGGGGGCCTACAATGAGCAGTTCTTC. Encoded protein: CASSFSEGAYNEQFF.